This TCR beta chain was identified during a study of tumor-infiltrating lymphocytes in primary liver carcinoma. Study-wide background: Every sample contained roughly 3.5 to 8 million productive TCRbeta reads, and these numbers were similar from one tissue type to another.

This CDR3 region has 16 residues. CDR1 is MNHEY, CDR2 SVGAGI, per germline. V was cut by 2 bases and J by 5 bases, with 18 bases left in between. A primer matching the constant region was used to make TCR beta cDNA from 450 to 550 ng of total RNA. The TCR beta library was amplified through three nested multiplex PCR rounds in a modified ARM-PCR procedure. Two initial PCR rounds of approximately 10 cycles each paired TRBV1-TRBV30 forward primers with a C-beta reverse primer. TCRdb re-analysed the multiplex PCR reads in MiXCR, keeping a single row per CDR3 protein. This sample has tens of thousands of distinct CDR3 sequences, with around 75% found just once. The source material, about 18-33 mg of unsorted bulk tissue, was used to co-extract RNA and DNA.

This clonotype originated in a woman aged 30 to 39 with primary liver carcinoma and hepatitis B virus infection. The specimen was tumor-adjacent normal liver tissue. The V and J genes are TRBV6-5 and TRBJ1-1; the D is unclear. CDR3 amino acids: CASSYGGSGRETEAFF. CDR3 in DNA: TGTGCCAGCAGTTACGGTGGCAGCGGAAGAGAAACTGAAGCTTTCTTT.